Each of the 9 T cell receptor beta chains below was sequenced from the same sample in a study of OX40 agonist ivuxolimab in advanced cancers. This table comes from immunoSEQ multiplex PCR, and its TCRdb copy is limited to in-frame clones, with some not included. The sample yields 42,000 or so clones, around 84% seen once. Sample: CD4+ or CD8+ T cells sorted from blood, taken in a trial of the OX40 agonist ivuxolimab. The receptors shown here come from an adult with an advanced solid tumor such as melanoma, head and neck, liver or kidney cancer.

V is TRBV19 and J is TRBJ1-1, with D perhaps TRBD1 (6 bases). Looked up from germline, CDR1 is LNHDA and CDR2 is SQIVND (reference sequence). The CDR3 sequence is 15 residues long. V gave up 0 bases and J gave up 1 base, with 9 bases separating them. The CDR3 nucleotides read TGTGCCAGTAGTATAGATCAAGGGGGGAACACTGAAGCTTTCTTT. This codes for CASSIDQGGNTEAFF.

The CDR3: CASSSRGIYEQYF. In DNA form, the CDR3 reads TGTGCCAGCAGTTCCCGGGGGATCTACGAGCAGTACTTC. The chain joins TRBV27 to TRBJ2-7; a possible D gene is TRBD2 (6 bases). CDR1 is MNHEY and CDR2 is SMNVEV in the germline V gene (reference sequence). The CDR3 spans 13 residues. Trimming shortened V by 4 bases and J by 3 bases, and 10 bases separated the two germline ends.

The chain is built from TRBV5-1 and TRBJ2-7, with TRBD1 matching over 11 bases. From germline, CDR1 is SGHRS and CDR2 YFSETQ. V lost 2 bases and J lost 5; bases outside the gene matches: 3. The CDR3 loop spans 14 amino acids. As DNA, the CDR3 is TGCGCCAGCAGCTTCGGGACAGGGGGTGACGAGCAGTACTTC. This codes for CASSFGTGGDEQYF.

Written as DNA, the CDR3 is TGTGCCAGCAGTTTATATCCGTCCTACGAGCAGTACTTC. Its translation: CASSLYPSYEQYF. The J gene is TRBJ2-7, the V gene TRBV28; D remains ambiguous. CDR3 length: 13 residues. Trimming left V 1 base short and J 1 base short, with 5 bases between. CDR1 is MDHEN and CDR2 is SYDVKM in the germline V gene.

In its sample, this clone was seen once. CDR3 loop: CASSQDSQGDEQFF. In DNA form, the CDR3 reads TGTGCCAGCAGCCAAGATTCACAGGGTGATGAGCAGTTCTTC. The chain has TRBV4-2 and TRBJ2-1; possibly TRBD1 for D (6 bases). Germline V gives CDR1 LGHNA, CDR2 YNFKEQ. The CDR3 is 14 amino acids. The V end lost 0 bases, the J end lost 8 bases, and 11 bases lay between the germline ends.

This rearrangement joins TRBV4-1 to TRBJ2-7; D unresolved. The V gene's germline CDR1 is MGHRA and CDR2 YSYEKL. V was clipped by 3 bases and J by 1 base, with 10 bases between them. This CDR3 has 14 residues. Here the CDR3 reads CASSQTPTSYEQYV. The CDR3 coding sequence is TGCGCCAGCAGCCAGACGCCAACTTCCTACGAGCAGTACGTC.

The gene calls are TRBV29-1 and TRBJ2-5, with 9 bases fitting TRBD1. This CDR3 contains 19 residues. The V gene's germline CDR1 is SQVTM and CDR2 ANQGSEA. The trim removed 0 bases at V and 1 base at J, leaving 15 bases unmatched. The CDR3 spells CSVEDPHRTGVNPQETQYF. Here the CDR3 DNA reads TGCAGCGTTGAAGACCCACACCGGACAGGGGTAAACCCCCAAGAGACCCAGTACTTC. The variable domain in full, with the rest retrieved from reference TRBV29-1 and TRBJ2-5, is SAVISQKPSRDICQRGTSLTIQCQVDSQVTMMFWYRQQPGQSLTLIATANQGSEATYESGFVIDKFPISRPNLTFSTLTVSNMSPEDSSIYLCSVEDPHRTGVNPQETQYFGPGTRLLVL.

This sequence joins TRBV19 and TRBJ2-2; 7 bases line up with TRBD1. J gave up 6 bases and V 3 bases, and 7 bases lay outside the gene matches. Germline V gene sequence: CDR1 LNHDA, CDR2 SQIVND (reference sequence). The CDR3 consists of 15 residues. CDR3 in amino acids: CASSILQGSAGELFF. DNA for the CDR3: TGTGCCAGTAGTATCCTACAGGGGAGCGCCGGGGAGCTGTTTTTT.

In this sample, this clone turned up once. The chain joins TRBV9 to TRBJ2-1, with 12 positions matching TRBD2. Trimming removed 1 base from V and 4 bases from J; junction bases left unmatched: 0. Per germline, CDR1 SGDLS and CDR2 YYNGEE. This CDR3 region has 15 residues. CDR3 region: CASSVTSGGYNEQFF. The CDR3 coding sequence is TGTGCCAGCAGCGTAACTAGCGGGGGGTACAATGAGCAGTTCTTC.